These 5 T cell receptor beta chains were sequenced from one sample in a study of OX40 agonist ivuxolimab in advanced cancers. The method was immunoSEQ multiplex PCR; TCRdb's version includes in-frame clones alone and lacks a portion of them. The sample shows fewer than 80,000 clones, 84% of them seen only once. The specimen comprised CD4+ or CD8+ T cells sorted from blood, sampled in a trial of the OX40 agonist ivuxolimab. Receptors originate from an adult with an advanced solid tumor such as melanoma, head and neck, liver or kidney cancer.

This sequence joins TRBV4-1 and TRBJ1-4, with a weak D call TRBD1 (5 bases). The germline gives CDR1 MGHRA, CDR2 YSYEKL. The CDR3 consists of 17 residues. Deletions cut 5 bases from V and 4 bases from J, with 20 bases between. CDR3 amino acids: CASSSQPPGFGNEKLFF. The CDR3 DNA follows: TGCGCCAGCAGCTCCCAACCTCCAGGGTTTGGTAATGAAAAACTGTTTTTT.

The gene calls are TRBV2 and TRBJ1-6; D gene ambiguous. The V end was cut by 8 bases, the J end by 10 bases, with 15 bases between. The CDR3 extends over 13 amino acids. The germline V gene encodes CDR1 SNHLY and CDR2 FYNNEI. The CDR3 region is CASQRQAGSPLHF. The CDR3 DNA is TGTGCCAGCCAAAGGCAGGCCGGGTCACCCCTCCACTTT.

The chain has TRBV10-3 and TRBJ2-7, with TRBD1 identical over 11 bases. J lost 5 bases, V lost 3 bases, and 6 bases had no gene match. The CDR3 contains 15 residues. Germline-derived CDR1 and CDR2 are ENHRY and SYGVKD. CDR3 in DNA: TGTGCCATCAGTGACTGGGACAGGGGGTTTGACGAGCAGTACTTC. Protein: CAISDWDRGFDEQYF.

The chain carries TRBV7-2 and TRBJ2-7; D perhaps matches TRBD1 (6 bases). This CDR3 spans 15 amino acids. The V gene lost 3 bases and the J gene lost 1 base, with 13 bases spanning the gap. The V gene's germline CDR1 is SGHTA and CDR2 FQGNSA. The CDR3 DNA sequence: TGTGCCAGCAGCTTTGGGTCAGGGGAGTCCTACGAGCAGTACTTC. This codes for CASSFGSGESYEQYF.

This chain uses TRBV11-2 with TRBJ2-7, with TRBD1 matching over 9 bases. Per the germline V gene, CDR1 is SGHAT and CDR2 is FQNNGV. Trimming cost V 3 bases and J 7 bases; bases outside gene matches: 10. The CDR3 is 15 amino acids. CDR3 sequence (DNA): TGTGCCAGCAGCTTCCTCGGACAGGGGTATGGAGAGCAGTACTTC. It specifies CASSFLGQGYGEQYF.